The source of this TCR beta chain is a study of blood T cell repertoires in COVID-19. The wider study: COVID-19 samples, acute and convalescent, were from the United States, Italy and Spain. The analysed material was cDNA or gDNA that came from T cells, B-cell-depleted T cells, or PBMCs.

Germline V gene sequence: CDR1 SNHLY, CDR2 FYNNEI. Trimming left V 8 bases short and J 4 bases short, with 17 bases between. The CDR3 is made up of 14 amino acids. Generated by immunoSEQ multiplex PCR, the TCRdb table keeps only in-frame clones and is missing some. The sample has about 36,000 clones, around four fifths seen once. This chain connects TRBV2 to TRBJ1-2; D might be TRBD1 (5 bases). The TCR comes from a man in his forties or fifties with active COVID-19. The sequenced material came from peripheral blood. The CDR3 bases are TGTGCCAGCCGTTCAGGGACTCTCCTCTATGGCTACACCTTC. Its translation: CASRSGTLLYGYTF.